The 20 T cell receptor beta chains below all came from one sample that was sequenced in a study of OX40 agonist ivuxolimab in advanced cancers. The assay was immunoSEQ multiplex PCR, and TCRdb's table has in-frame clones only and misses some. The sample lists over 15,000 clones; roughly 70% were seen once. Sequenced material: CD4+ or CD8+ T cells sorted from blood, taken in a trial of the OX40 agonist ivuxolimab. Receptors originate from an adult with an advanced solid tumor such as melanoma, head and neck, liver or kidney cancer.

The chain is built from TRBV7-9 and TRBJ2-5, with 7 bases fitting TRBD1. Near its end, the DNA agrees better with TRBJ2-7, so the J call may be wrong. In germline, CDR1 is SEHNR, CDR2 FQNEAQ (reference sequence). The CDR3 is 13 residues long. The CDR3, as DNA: TGTGCCAGCAGCGTAGAGAACAGGGGCGAGCAGTACTTC. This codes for CASSVENRGEQYF.

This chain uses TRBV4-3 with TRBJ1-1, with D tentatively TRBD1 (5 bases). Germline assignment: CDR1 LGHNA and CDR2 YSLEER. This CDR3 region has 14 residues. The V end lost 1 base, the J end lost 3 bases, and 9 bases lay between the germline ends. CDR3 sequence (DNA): TGCGCCAGCAGCCAAGGGCAGGGCTACACTGAAGCTTTCTTT. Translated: CASSQGQGYTEAFF.

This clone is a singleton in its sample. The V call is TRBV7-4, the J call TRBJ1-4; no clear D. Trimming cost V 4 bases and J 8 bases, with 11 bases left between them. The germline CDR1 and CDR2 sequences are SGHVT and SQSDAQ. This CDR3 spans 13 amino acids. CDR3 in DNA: TGTGCCAGCAGCTCCCAGGACGGCGAAAAACTGTTTTTT. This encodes CASSSQDGEKLFF.

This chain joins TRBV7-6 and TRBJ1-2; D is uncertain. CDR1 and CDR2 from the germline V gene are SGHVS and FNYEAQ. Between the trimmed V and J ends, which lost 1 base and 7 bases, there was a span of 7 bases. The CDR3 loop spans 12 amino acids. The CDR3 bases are TGTGCCAGCAGCTTAGATGGGGTTGGCTACACCTTC. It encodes CASSLDGVGYTF.

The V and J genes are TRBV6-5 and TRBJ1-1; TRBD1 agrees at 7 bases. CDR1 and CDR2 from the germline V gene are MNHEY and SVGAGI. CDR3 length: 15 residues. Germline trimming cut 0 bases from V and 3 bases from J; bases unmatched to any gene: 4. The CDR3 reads CASSYSQGGDTEAFF. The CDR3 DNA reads TGTGCCAGCAGTTACTCGCAGGGGGGGGACACTGAAGCTTTCTTT.

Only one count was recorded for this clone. In DNA, the CDR3 is TGTGCCAGTAGTATTGGTCAGTCCTACGAGCAGTACTTC. Residues: CASSIGQSYEQYF. The genes are TRBV19 and TRBJ2-7; no clear D. Germline CDR1 and CDR2: LNHDA and SQIVND (reference sequence). The CDR3 is 13 residues long. V was clipped by 3 bases and J by 1 base, with 7 bases between them.

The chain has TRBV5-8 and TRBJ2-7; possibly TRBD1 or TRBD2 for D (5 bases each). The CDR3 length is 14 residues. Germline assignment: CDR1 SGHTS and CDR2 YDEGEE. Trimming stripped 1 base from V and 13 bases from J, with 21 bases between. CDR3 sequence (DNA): TGTGCCAGCAGCTTGAGGGGCGGCGGGTCTCCCATATACTTC. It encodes CASSLRGGGSPIYF. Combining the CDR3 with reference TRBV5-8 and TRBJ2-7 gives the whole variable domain EAGVTQSPTHLIKTRGQQATLRCSPISGHTSVYWYQQALGLGLQFLLWYDEGEERNRGNFPPRFSGRQFPNYSSELNVNALELEDSALYLCASSLRGGGSPIYFGPGTRLTVT.

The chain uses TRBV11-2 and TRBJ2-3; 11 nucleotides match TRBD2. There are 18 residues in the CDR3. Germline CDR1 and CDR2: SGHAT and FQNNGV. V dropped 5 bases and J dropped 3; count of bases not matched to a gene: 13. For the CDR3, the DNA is TGTGCCAGCAGCCAACTAACCACTAGCGGGAGAGGTACAGATACGCAGTATTTT. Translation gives CASSQLTTSGRGTDTQYF.

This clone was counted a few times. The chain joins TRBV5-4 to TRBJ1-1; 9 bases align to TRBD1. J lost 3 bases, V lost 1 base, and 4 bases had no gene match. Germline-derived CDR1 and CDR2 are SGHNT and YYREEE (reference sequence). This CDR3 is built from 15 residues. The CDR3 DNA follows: TGTGCCAGCAGCTTGTTACAGGGGGCGCACACTGAAGCTTTCTTT. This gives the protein CASSLLQGAHTEAFF.

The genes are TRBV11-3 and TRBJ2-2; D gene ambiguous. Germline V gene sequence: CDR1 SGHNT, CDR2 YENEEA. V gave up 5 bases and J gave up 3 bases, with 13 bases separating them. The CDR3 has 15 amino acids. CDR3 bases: TGTGCCAGCAGCGCCCGTTCGTCGGACACCGGGGAGCTGTTTTTT. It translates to CASSARSSDTGELFF.

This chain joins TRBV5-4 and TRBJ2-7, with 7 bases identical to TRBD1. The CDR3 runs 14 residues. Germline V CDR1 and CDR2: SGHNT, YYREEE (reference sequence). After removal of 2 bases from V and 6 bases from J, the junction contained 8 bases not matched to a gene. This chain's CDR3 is CASSFQGGELEQYF. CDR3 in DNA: TGTGCCAGCAGCTTTCAAGGGGGCGAACTCGAGCAGTACTTC.

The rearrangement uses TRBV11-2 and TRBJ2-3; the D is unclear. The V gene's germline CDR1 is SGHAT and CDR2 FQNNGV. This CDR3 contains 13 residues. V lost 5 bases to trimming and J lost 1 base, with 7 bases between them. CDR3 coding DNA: TGTGCCAGCAGCAACGGGCGCACAGATACGCAGTATTTT. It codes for CASSNGRTDTQYF.

In DNA, the CDR3 is TGTGCCAGCAGCCTAGGACTAGCGGGAGAGGGCTCCTACGAGCAGTACTTC. This sequence encodes CASSLGLAGEGSYEQYF. V usage is TRBV11-2 and J usage is TRBJ2-7, with TRBD2 matching 13 bases. Germline values: CDR1 SGHAT, CDR2 FQNNGV. V was pared by 5 bases and J by 0 bases, with 7 bases of the junction left unmatched. The CDR3 length is 17 residues.

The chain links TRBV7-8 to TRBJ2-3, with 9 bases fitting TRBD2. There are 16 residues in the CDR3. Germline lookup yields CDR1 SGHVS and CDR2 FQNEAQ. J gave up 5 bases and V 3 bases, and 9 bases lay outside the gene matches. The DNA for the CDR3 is TGTGCCAGCAGCTTCCGCGCGGGAGGGCCCCTAGATACGCAGTATTTT. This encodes CASSFRAGGPLDTQYF.

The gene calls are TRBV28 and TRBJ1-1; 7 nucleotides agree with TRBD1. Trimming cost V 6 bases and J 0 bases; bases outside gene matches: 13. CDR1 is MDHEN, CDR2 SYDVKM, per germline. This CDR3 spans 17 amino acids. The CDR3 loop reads CASSTGATGTVNTEAFF. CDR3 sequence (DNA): TGTGCCAGCAGCACTGGGGCGACAGGGACCGTGAACACTGAAGCTTTCTTT.

The CDR3 sequence: CAWSGTSLETQYF. CDR3 bases: TGTGCCTGGAGTGGGACTAGCTTAGAGACCCAGTACTTC. J is TRBJ2-5 and V is TRBV30, with TRBD2 matching over 8 bases. The germline V gene has CDR1 GTSNPN and CDR2 SVGIG (reference sequence). With V trimmed by 1 base and J by 4 bases, 2 bases remained unmatched. This CDR3 has 13 amino acids. The complete variable domain, with remaining parts taken from reference TRBV30 and TRBJ2-5, reads SQTIHQWPATLVQPVGSPLSLECTVEGTSNPNLYWYRQAAGRGLQLLFYSVGIGQISSEVPQNLSASRPQDRQFILSSKKLLLSDSGFYLCAWSGTSLETQYFGPGTRLLVL.

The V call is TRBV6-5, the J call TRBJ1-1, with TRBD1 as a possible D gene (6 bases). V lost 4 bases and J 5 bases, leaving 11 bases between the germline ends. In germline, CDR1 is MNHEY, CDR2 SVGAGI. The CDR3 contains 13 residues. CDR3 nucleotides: TGTGCCAGCAGTTCAGGGGAGGGTACTGAAGCTTTCTTT. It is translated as CASSSGEGTEAFF.

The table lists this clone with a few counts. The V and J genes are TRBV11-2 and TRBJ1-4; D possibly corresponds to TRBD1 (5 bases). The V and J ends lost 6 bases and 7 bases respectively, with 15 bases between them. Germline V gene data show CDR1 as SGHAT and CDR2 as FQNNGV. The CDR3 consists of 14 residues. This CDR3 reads CASRDSRVSEKLFF. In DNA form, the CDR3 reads TGTGCCAGCAGAGACAGTCGAGTGTCTGAAAAACTGTTTTTT.

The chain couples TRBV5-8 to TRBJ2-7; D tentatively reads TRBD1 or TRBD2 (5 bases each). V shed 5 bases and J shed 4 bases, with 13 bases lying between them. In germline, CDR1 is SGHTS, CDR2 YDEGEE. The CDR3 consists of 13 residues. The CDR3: CASRVRGEYEQYF. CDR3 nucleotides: TGTGCCAGCAGGGTTCGAGGGGAGTACGAGCAGTACTTC. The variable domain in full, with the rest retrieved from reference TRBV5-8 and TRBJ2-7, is EAGVTQSPTHLIKTRGQQATLRCSPISGHTSVYWYQQALGLGLQFLLWYDEGEERNRGNFPPRFSGRQFPNYSSELNVNALELEDSALYLCASRVRGEYEQYFGPGTRLTVT.

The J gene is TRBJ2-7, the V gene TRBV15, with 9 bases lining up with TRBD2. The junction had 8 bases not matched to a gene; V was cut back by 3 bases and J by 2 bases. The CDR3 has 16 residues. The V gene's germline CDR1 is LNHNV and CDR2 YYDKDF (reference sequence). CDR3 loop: CATSSLREGRTYEQYF. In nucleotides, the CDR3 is TGTGCCACCAGCAGTTTGCGGGAGGGCCGGACCTACGAGCAGTACTTC.